This T cell receptor (beta chain) was sequenced in a study of T cells expressing NK-cell markers. Study in general: Obtained from sorted CD3+CD56+NKG2C+, CD3+CD56+NKG2C- and CD3+CD56-NKG2C+ T cells were the TCR beta repertoires. Among eight sequenced donors, seven carried HCMV seropositivity while one was seronegative.

On this clonotype: What it recognizes is unknown.

Notes on the study in general: Several donors showed these clonotypes also leading the CD3+CD56-NKG2C+ fraction.

It was by 5'RACE template switching with UMIs that TCR beta cDNA was made. TCRdb re-called the 5' RACE reads, yielding one record per CDR3 amino acid sequence without DNA. The sample shows some 440,000 distinct CDR3 sequences, and 1.4% sits with its ten largest clones. This CDR3 has 15 amino acids. This TCR was recovered from a woman aged 45-59 years in good health. The rearrangement joins TRBV12-3 or TRBV12-4 to TRBJ2-1; absent DNA, TCRdb's TRBD2 call cannot be checked. Specimen: blood T cells: a sorted CD56 or NKG2C T cell subset, CD4+ or CD8+ T cells, or bulk PBMC T cells (not recorded which). The CDR3 loop is CASTPAGRLYNEQFF.